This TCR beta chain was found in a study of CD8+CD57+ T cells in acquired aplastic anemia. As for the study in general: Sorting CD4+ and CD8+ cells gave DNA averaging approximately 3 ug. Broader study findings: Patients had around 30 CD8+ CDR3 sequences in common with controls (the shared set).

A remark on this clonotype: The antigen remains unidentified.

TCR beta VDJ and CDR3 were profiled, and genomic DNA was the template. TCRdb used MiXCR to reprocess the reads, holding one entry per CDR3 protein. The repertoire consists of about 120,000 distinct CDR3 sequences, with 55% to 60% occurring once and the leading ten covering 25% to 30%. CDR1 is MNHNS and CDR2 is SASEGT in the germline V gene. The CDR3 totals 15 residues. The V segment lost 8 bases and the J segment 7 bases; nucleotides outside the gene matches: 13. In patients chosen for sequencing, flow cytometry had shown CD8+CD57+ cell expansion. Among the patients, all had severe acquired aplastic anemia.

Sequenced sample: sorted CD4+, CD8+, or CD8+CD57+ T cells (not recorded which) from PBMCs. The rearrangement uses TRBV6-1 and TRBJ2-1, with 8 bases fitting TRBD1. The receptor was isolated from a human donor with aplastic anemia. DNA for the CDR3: TGTGCCAGCGCGGAACAGAATACAGGGGGGAATGAGCAGTTCTTC. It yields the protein CASAEQNTGGNEQFF.